A selection of T cell receptor beta chains follows, all from one sample in a study of T cell repertoires in cytomegalovirus infection. TCRdb re-derived calls from the reads in MiXCR, one entry per CDR3 protein. This sample has about 130,000 distinct CDR3 sequences; 32% occur once, and the top ten carry roughly 51%. These receptors lack a known antigen. The specimen comprised CD8+ T cells from cultured PBMCs, sampled from culture after CMV antigen stimulation. All receptors come from a human donor in good health (CMV status not recorded). Some clones in this sample may be carry-over from other donors' samples. Each CDR3 is given with its conserved first and last residue. D genes are given only for firm matches. Only part of the rows carry a size: once, few, many, or a class if the clone is expanded.

size: .; D: TRBD1; V: TRBV27; J: TRBJ2-3; DNA: TGTGCCAGCAGTTTCGGACAGGGGGCTTATACGGATACGCAGTATTTT; CDR3: CASSFGQGAYTDTQYF
size: few; D: .; V: TRBV12-3/TRBV12-4; J: TRBJ2-5; DNA: TGTGCCAGCAGTTTAACGGATCAAGAGACCCAGTACTTC; CDR3: CASSLTDQETQYF
size: .; D: TRBD1; V: TRBV24-1; J: TRBJ2-2; DNA: TGTGCCACCCGCGGGACAGGGGCCGGGGAGCTGTTTTTT; CDR3: CATRGTGAGELFF
size: .; D: .; V: TRBV20-1; J: TRBJ1-1; DNA: TGCAGTGCTCCACCGGGCACTGAAGCTTTCTTT; CDR3: CSAPPGTEAFF
size: .; D: TRBD1; V: TRBV7-6; J: TRBJ2-2; DNA: TGTGCCAGCAGCTTAGCGCGGGTGACAGGGATAACCGGGGAGCTGTTTTTT; CDR3: CASSLARVTGITGELFF
size: few; D: TRBD1; V: TRBV6-1; J: TRBJ2-1; DNA: TGTGCCAGCAGTCCCGGGACAGGGTTCTACAATGAGCAGTTCTTC; CDR3: CASSPGTGFYNEQFF
size: .; D: .; V: TRBV3-1; J: TRBJ1-6; DNA: TGTGCCAGCAGCCAAGAAGGCAGGCTAAATTCACCCCTCCACTTT; CDR3: CASSQEGRLNSPLHF
size: few; D: .; V: TRBV11-2; J: TRBJ2-1; DNA: TGTGCCAGCAGCCAGACTGCGAGCTCCTACAATGAGCAGTTCTTC; CDR3: CASSQTASSYNEQFF
size: many; D: TRBD1; V: TRBV11-1; J: TRBJ1-1; DNA: TGTGCCAGCAGCGAGGGGACAGTGATGAACACTGAAGCTTTCTTT; CDR3: CASSEGTVMNTEAFF
size: .; D: .; V: TRBV6-5; J: TRBJ1-1; DNA: TGTGCCAGCAGTTTTAGGACCCCCGGGAACACTGAAGCTTTCTTT; CDR3: CASSFRTPGNTEAFF
size: many; D: .; V: TRBV4-1; J: TRBJ1-1; DNA: TGCGCCAGCAGCCCCCTTAGGGGGAGGGCTGAAGCTTTCTTT; CDR3: CASSPLRGRAEAFF
size: many; D: .; V: TRBV14; J: TRBJ1-2; DNA: TGTGCCAGCAGCCCCGGACAAAGATATGGCTACACCTTC; CDR3: CASSPGQRYGYTF
size: many; D: .; V: TRBV7-2; J: TRBJ2-4; DNA: TGTGCCAGCTCCCGAGACCTAGCCAAAAACATTCAGTACTTC; CDR3: CASSRDLAKNIQYF
size: .; D: .; V: TRBV12-3/TRBV12-4; J: TRBJ1-6; DNA: TGTGCCAGCAGATTGGACAGATATAATTCACCCCTCCACTTT; CDR3: CASRLDRYNSPLHF
size: few; D: .; V: TRBV7-2; J: TRBJ2-3; DNA: TGTGCCAGCAGCTTATTGGCAGTTCTAGGCACAGATACGCAGTATTTT; CDR3: CASSLLAVLGTDTQYF
size: many; D: .; V: TRBV20-1; J: TRBJ1-1; DNA: TGCAGTGCTAGAGAGGCGGGTGGCGGAGCTTTCTTT; CDR3: CSAREAGGGAFF
size: few; D: TRBD2; V: TRBV27; J: TRBJ2-7; DNA: TGTGCCAGCAGTTTTTCTAGCGGGCTGAGCTCCTACGAGCAGTACTTC; CDR3: CASSFSSGLSSYEQYF
size: few; D: .; V: TRBV28; J: TRBJ1-1; DNA: TGTGCCAGCAGTTTCTTTACCTGGGACACTGAAGCTTTCTTT; CDR3: CASSFFTWDTEAFF
size: .; D: TRBD2; V: TRBV20-1; J: TRBJ2-3; DNA: TGCAGTGCGGCTAGCGGGGGGTTCACAGATACGCAGTATTTT; CDR3: CSAASGGFTDTQYF
size: .; D: .; V: TRBV7-6; J: TRBJ2-3; DNA: TGTGCCAGCAGCTCAGACTCAACGCAGTATTTT; CDR3: CASSSDSTQYF
size: .; D: TRBD2; V: TRBV15; J: TRBJ2-1; DNA: TGTGCCACCAGGGTGGGGGGGACTCTAGCGGGGGGCAATGAGCAGTTCTTC; CDR3: CATRVGGTLAGGNEQFF
size: .; D: .; V: TRBV6-6; J: TRBJ2-7; DNA: TGTGCCAGCAGTGATTACAGGGCCTACGAGCAGTACTTC; CDR3: CASSDYRAYEQYF
size: few; D: TRBD1; V: TRBV28; J: TRBJ2-5; DNA: TGTGCCAGCAGCCCTGGCACAGGGGGACGGGAGACCCAGTACTTC; CDR3: CASSPGTGGRETQYF